The 3 T cell receptor beta chains in this list originate from one sample, sequenced in a study of T cells after yellow fever vaccination. From the 5' RACE reads, TCRdb called clonotypes with MiXCR, one entry per CDR3 protein. The sample lists about 580,000 distinct CDR3 sequences, 17% occurring once. The starting material was PBMCs, obtained less than 6 days after the first yellow fever vaccination. These receptor sequences come from a man younger than 35 who received the YFV17D yellow fever vaccine.

This clonotype was counted ten times or more. This chain joins TRBV12-3 or TRBV12-4 and TRBJ1-6; D gene unclear. The CDR3 sequence is 16 residues long. V was trimmed by 6 bases and J by 0 bases, leaving 12 bases between them. The CDR3 spells CASSGGGSSYNSPLHF. The CDR3 nucleotides are TGTGCCAGCAGCGGAGGAGGGAGCTCCTATAATTCACCCCTCCACTTT.

The chain couples TRBV7-9 to TRBJ2-5; the D gene is possibly TRBD2 (7 bases). There are 16 residues in the CDR3. Trimming removed 1 base from V and 2 bases from J, with 14 bases in between. From germline, CDR1 is SEHNR and CDR2 FQNEAQ (reference sequence). The CDR3 reads CASSLVVGGLQETQYF. CDR3 coding DNA: TGTGCCAGCAGCTTAGTTGTGGGGGGGCTACAAGAGACCCAGTACTTC.

This clonotype was found many times. The chain joins TRBV29-1 to TRBJ1-4; D is undetermined. CDR3 length: 12 residues. Germline loops: CDR1 SQVTM, CDR2 ANQGSEA. V shed 3 bases and J shed 4 bases, with 6 bases lying between them. CDR3 sequence reads: CSVERVNEKLFF. The DNA of the CDR3 is TGCAGCGTTGAGAGGGTTAATGAAAAACTGTTTTTT.